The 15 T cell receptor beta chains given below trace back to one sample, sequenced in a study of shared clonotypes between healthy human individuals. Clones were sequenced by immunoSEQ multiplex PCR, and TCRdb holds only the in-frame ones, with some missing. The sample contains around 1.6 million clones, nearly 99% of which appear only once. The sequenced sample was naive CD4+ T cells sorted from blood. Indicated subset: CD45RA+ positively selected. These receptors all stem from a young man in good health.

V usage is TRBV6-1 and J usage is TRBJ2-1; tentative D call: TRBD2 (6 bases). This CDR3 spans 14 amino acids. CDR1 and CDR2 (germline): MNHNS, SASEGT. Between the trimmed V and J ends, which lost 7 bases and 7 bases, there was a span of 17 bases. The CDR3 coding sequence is TGTGCCAGCAAAATCTTCGGGACTTTTAATGAGCAGTTCTTC. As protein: CASKIFGTFNEQFF.

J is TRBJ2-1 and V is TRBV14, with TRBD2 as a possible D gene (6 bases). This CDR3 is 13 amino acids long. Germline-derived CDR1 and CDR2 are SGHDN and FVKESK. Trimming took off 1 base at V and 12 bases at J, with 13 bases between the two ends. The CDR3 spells CASSQATGTGQFF. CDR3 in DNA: TGTGCCAGCAGCCAAGCCACCGGGACTGGGCAGTTCTTC.

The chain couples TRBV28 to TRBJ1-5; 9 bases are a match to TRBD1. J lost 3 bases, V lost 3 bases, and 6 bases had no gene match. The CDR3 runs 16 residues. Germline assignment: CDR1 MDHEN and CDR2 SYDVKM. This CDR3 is CASSFLRDRANQPQHF. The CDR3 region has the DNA TGTGCCAGCAGTTTTTTGAGGGACAGGGCCAATCAGCCCCAGCATTTT.

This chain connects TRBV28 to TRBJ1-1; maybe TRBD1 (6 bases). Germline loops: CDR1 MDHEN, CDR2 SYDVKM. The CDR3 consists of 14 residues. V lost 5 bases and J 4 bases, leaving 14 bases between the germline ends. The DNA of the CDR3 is TGTGCCAGCAGTGAGGGGGGTGAGACCACTGAAGCTTTCTTT. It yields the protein CASSEGGETTEAFF.

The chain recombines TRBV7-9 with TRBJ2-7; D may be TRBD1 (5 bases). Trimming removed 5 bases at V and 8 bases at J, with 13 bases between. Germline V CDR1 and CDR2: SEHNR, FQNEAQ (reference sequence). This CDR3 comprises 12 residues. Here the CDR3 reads CASSPERGKQYF. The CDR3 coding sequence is TGTGCCAGCAGCCCCGAAAGGGGTAAGCAGTACTTC. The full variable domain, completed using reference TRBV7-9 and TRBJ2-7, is DTGVSQNPRHKITKRGQNVTFRCDPISEHNRLYWYRQTLGQGPEFLTYFQNEAQLEKSRLLSDRFSAERPKGSFSTLEIQRTEQGDSAMYLCASSPERGKQYFGPGTRLTVT.

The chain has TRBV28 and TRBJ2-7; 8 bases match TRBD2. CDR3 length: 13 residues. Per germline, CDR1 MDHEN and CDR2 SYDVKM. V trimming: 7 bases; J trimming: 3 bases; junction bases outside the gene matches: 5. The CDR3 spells CASTKAGGYEQYF. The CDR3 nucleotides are TGTGCCAGCACAAAGGCGGGGGGCTACGAGCAGTACTTC.

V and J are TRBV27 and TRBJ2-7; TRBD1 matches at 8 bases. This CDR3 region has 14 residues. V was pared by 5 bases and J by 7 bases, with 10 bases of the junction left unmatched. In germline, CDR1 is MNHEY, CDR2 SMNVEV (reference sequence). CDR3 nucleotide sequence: TGTGCCAGCAGTCACTCGGACAGGGAAAGGGAGCAGTACTTC. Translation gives CASSHSDREREQYF.

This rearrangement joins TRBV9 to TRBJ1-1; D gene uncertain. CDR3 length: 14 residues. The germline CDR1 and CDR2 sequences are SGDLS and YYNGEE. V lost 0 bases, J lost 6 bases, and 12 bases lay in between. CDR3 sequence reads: CASSVDSLMAEAFF. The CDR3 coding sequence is TGTGCCAGCAGCGTAGACAGCCTCATGGCTGAAGCTTTCTTT.

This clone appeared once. The CDR3 sequence is CASSLGLNNEKLFF. For the CDR3, the DNA is TGTGCCAGCAGCTTGGGGCTGAATAATGAAAAACTGTTTTTT. The chain recombines TRBV5-4 with TRBJ1-4, with D unresolved. The germline gives CDR1 SGHNT, CDR2 YYREEE (reference sequence). Trimming stripped 0 bases from V and 4 bases from J, with 7 bases between. The CDR3 is 14 residues long.

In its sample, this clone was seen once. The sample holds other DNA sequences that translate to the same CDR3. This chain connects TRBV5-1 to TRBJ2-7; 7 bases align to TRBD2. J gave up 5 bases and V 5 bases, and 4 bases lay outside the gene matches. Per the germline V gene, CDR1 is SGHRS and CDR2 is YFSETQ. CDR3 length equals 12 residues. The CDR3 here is CASSRGGDEQYF. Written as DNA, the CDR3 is TGCGCCAGCAGTAGGGGAGGGGACGAGCAGTACTTC.

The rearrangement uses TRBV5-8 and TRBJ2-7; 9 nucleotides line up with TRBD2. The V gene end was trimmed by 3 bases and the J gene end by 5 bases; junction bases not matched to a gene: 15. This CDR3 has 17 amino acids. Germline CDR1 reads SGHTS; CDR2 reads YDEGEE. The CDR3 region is CASSSFFLGGRADEQYF. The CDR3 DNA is TGTGCCAGCAGCTCGTTCTTCCTTGGCGGGAGGGCCGACGAGCAGTACTTC.

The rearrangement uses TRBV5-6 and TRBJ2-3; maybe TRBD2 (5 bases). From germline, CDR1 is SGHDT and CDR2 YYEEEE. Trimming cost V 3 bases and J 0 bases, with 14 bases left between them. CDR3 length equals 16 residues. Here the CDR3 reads CASSSIGGYSTDTQYF. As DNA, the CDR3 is TGTGCCAGCAGCTCGATCGGCGGGTATAGCACAGATACGCAGTATTTT.

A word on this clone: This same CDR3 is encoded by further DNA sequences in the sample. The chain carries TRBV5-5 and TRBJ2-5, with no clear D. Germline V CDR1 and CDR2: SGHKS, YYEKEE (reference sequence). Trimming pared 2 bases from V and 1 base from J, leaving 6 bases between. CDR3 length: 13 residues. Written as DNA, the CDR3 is TGTGCCAGCAGCTTAGGCCCCCAAGAGACCCAGTACTTC. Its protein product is CASSLGPQETQYF.

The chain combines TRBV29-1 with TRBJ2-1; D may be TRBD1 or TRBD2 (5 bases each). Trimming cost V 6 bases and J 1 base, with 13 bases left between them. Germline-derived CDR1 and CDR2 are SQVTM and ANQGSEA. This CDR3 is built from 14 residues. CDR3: CSVGDGASYNEQFF. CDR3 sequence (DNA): TGCAGCGTCGGGGACGGTGCGTCCTACAATGAGCAGTTCTTC.

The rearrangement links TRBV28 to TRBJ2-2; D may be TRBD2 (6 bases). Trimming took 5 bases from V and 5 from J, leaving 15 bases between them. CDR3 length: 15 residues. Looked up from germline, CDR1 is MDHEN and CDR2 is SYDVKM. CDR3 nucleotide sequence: TGTGCCAGCAGTCCTTCCGGGGGAACGACCGGGGAGCTGTTTTTT. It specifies CASSPSGGTTGELFF.